Presented here are 5 T cell receptor beta chains from one specimen sequenced in a study of identical twins. TCRdb processed the 5' RACE reads anew with MiXCR; each CDR3 protein has one entry. The repertoire holds about 240,000 distinct CDR3 sequences, with about 13% as singletons. The same data also contributed to another study, on yellow fever vaccine responses in identical twins.

Source material: memory (CD45RO+) T cells sorted from blood. The source of these receptors is a woman under 30 in good health.

CDR3 loop: CASSLSGGLDEQYF. The DNA of the CDR3 is TGTGCCAGCAGCCTTAGCGGGGGGCTGGACGAGCAGTACTTC. The chain is built from TRBV3-1 and TRBJ2-7; TRBD2 agrees at 10 bases. V lost 4 bases to trimming and J lost 5 bases; unmatched junction nucleotides: 5. The germline V gene has CDR1 LGHDT and CDR2 YNNKEL (reference sequence). This CDR3 spans 14 amino acids.

The sample holds a few counts of this clonotype. The genes are TRBV2 and TRBJ2-6; D remains unclear. Germline V gene lookup returns CDR1 SNHLY and CDR2 FYNNEI. V lost 5 bases, J lost 0 bases, and 5 bases lay in between. CDR3 size: 14 residues. Written as DNA, the CDR3 is TGTGCCAGCAGTTATGCCTCTGGGGCCAACGTCCTGACTTTC. Translation gives CASSYASGANVLTF.

In this sample, this clonotype turned up a few times. This rearrangement joins TRBV6-1 to TRBJ2-1, with 7 bases fitting TRBD2. This CDR3 comprises 17 residues. V shed 5 bases, J shed 5 bases, and the junction held 15 bases outside the gene matches. CDR1 and CDR2 from the germline V gene are MNHNS and SASEGT. The CDR3 DNA sequence: TGTGCCAGCAGTACAACATCCCCTAGCGGACTAAACAATGAGCAGTTCTTC. Protein: CASSTTSPSGLNNEQFF.

This clonotype was seen a handful of times. The gene calls are TRBV7-9 and TRBJ1-5; D may be TRBD1 (6 bases). In germline, CDR1 is SEHNR, CDR2 FQNEAQ (reference sequence). The CDR3 consists of 14 residues. The V and J ends lost 4 bases and 0 bases respectively, with 7 bases between them. The CDR3 DNA sequence: TGTGCCAGCAGCTCAGGGGTTAGCAATCAGCCCCAGCATTTT. Translated, it gives CASSSGVSNQPQHF.

This clonotype was seen ten or more times. The chain couples TRBV12-3 or TRBV12-4 to TRBJ2-3; possibly TRBD2 for D (5 bases). The CDR3 is 15 amino acids. Trimming pared 2 bases from V and 3 bases from J, leaving 12 bases between. The CDR3 sequence: CASSLIGVSTDTQYF. CDR3 bases: TGTGCCAGCAGTTTAATCGGGGTTTCTACAGATACGCAGTATTTT.